The entry below gives a single T cell receptor beta chain sequence along with its context. Its specificity is not known. Relapse was seen in all patients after autologous stem cell transplantation, and brentuximab vedotin exposure was variable. Profiling relied on immunoSEQ multiplex PCR, and the TCRdb table lists in-frame clones only, not all of them. The sample lists 10,000 to 15,000 clones, 65% to 90% seen once, with roughly 25% in the top ten. This record comes from a study of PD-1 blockade in classical Hodgkin lymphoma. Study results and caveats: By C4D1 there was a significant rise in CD4+ TCR diversity but not in CD8+ TCR diversity.

This CDR3 is 14 amino acids long. The ends were cut back, 6 bases at V and 1 base at J, with 12 bases in the middle. The germline V gene encodes CDR1 MNHEY and CDR2 SVGAGI. The TCR was taken from a human donor with classical Hodgkin lymphoma. This material consisted of peripheral blood mononuclear cells (PBMCs), taken at baseline. This chain uses TRBV6-5 with TRBJ1-1; no clear D gene. The CDR3 bases are TGTGCCAGCAGAAAACATCACTGGAACACTGAAGCTTTCTTT. This codes for CASRKHHWNTEAFF.